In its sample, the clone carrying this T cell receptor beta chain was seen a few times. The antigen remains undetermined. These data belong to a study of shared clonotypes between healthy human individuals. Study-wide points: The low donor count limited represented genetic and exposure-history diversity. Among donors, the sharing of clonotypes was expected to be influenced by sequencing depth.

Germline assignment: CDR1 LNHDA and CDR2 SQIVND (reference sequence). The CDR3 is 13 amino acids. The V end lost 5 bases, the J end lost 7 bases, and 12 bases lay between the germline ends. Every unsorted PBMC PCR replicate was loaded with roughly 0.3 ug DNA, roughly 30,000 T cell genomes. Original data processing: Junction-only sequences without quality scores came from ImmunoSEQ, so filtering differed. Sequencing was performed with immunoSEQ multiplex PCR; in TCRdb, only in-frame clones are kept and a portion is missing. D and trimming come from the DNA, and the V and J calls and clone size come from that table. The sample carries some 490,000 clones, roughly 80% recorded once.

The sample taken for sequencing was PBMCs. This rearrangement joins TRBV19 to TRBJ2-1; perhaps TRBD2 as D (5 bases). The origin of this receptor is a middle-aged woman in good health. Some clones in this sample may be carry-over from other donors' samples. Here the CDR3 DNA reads TGTGCCAGTAGTCTCGGACCGGGGAATGAGCAGTTCTTC. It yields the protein CASSLGPGNEQFF.